These 18 T cell receptor beta chains came from one sample sequenced in a study of blood T cells in healthy people across ages. With a J-beta primer mix and a sample-barcoded 5' primer, a second PCR ran about 7 to 12 cycles. Each CDR3 protein gets one entry after TCRdb re-called the 5' RACE reads with MiXCR. Found here are about a million distinct CDR3 sequences, roughly 47% of them singletons; the top ten hold about 20%. Sequencing input: blood. The receptor source for this set is a woman aged 60-70 years in good health.

The table lists this clonotype with many counts. This could be a read error, since a much larger clone is one nucleotide away. The CDR3 loop reads CSAAVGEVKSYNEQYF. In DNA, the CDR3 is TGCAGTGCCGCGGTAGGGGAGGTAAAATCCTACAATGAGCAGTACTTC. J is TRBJ2-1 and V is TRBV20-1; D perhaps matches TRBD2 (6 bases). The DNA end favors TRBJ2-7, so the J call may be wrong. CDR3 size: 16 residues. Germline V gene lookup returns CDR1 DFQATT and CDR2 SNEGSKA (reference sequence).

There are many counts of this clonotype. The chain couples TRBV29-1 to TRBJ2-7; D possibly corresponds to TRBD2 (5 bases). Deletions cut 4 bases from V and 4 bases from J, with 8 bases between. CDR1 is SQVTM, CDR2 ANQGSEA, per germline. This CDR3 comprises 11 residues. CDR3 amino acids: CSVGERYEQYF. The CDR3 nucleotides are TGCAGCGTTGGGGAGAGGTACGAGCAGTACTTC.

The chain employs TRBV10-3 and TRBJ2-7; 9 bases agree with TRBD1. Losses at the gene ends were 0 bases for V and 3 bases for J; bases not matched to a gene: 6. This CDR3 has 16 residues. Per the germline V gene, CDR1 is ENHRY and CDR2 is SYGVKD. The CDR3 nucleotides are TGTGCCATCAGTGAGTCGGGGGGACAGGGTTACTACGAGCAGTACTTC. Translating gives CAISESGGQGYYEQYF.

The chain is built from TRBV4-3 and TRBJ2-5; D remains unclear. The germline CDR1 and CDR2 sequences are LGHNA and YSLEER. The CDR3 has 15 amino acids. V lost 4 bases and J lost 11, with 23 bases in between. The CDR3 DNA sequence: TGCGCCAGCAGCCTTAGCCCGACGAATTACAATGAGCAGTACTTC. This codes for CASSLSPTNYNEQYF.

V is TRBV9 and J is TRBJ2-1; D call uncertain. Trimming took off 7 bases at V and 9 bases at J, with 17 bases between the two ends. This CDR3 region has 13 residues. Germline V gene sequence: CDR1 SGDLS, CDR2 YYNGEE. CDR3 residues: CASLLAVAPEQFF. The CDR3, as DNA: TGTGCCAGCCTCCTGGCGGTAGCTCCTGAGCAGTTCTTC.

This clonotype was detected only once. The chain employs TRBV29-1 and TRBJ2-3; possibly TRBD1 for D (5 bases). The CDR3 extends over 14 amino acids. Trimming cost V 4 bases and J 6 bases, with 17 bases left between them. Germline values: CDR1 SQVTM, CDR2 ANQGSEA. The CDR3: CSVGVVGVGDTQYF. The DNA for the CDR3 is TGCAGCGTTGGTGTGGTAGGGGTCGGGGATACGCAGTATTTT.

This clonotype showed up many times. This chain links TRBV28 with TRBJ2-5; 8 positions match TRBD1. V trimming: 4 bases; J trimming: 5 bases; junction bases outside the gene matches: 3. The CDR3 consists of 13 residues. Germline assignment: CDR1 MDHEN and CDR2 SYDVKM. In DNA form, the CDR3 reads TGTGCCAGCAGTTCAGGGGGCATGGAGACCCAGTACTTC. Amino acids: CASSSGGMETQYF.

Many counts were recorded for this clonotype. CDR3 in amino acids: CASSQDTANYGYTF. The CDR3 region has the DNA TGCGCCAGCAGCCAAGACACAGCCAACTATGGCTACACCTTC. The rearrangement joins TRBV4-1 to TRBJ1-2, with no clear D. The CDR3 loop spans 14 amino acids. Germline V CDR1 and CDR2: MGHRA, YSYEKL. Trimming cost V 0 bases and J 2 bases, with 7 bases left between them.

The chain links TRBV20-1 to TRBJ2-5; the match to TRBD1 covers 9 bases. Per the germline V gene, CDR1 is DFQATT and CDR2 is SNEGSKA (reference sequence). V lost 0 bases, J lost 4 bases, and 6 bases stayed unmatched. The CDR3 covers 15 residues. The CDR3 sequence: CSARDPDRGLETQYF. The CDR3 DNA reads TGCAGTGCTAGAGATCCCGACAGGGGGTTAGAGACCCAGTACTTC.

CDR3 in amino acids: CASVGLPNPLGEQYF. Here the CDR3 DNA reads TGTGCCAGCGTAGGTCTCCCAAACCCCTTGGGCGAGCAGTACTTC. This rearrangement joins TRBV2 to TRBJ2-7; D gene ambiguous. Trimming pared 8 bases from V and 6 bases from J, leaving 23 bases between. The germline gives CDR1 SNHLY, CDR2 FYNNEI. This CDR3 has 15 amino acids.

The chain employs TRBV12-3 or TRBV12-4 and TRBJ2-2; D not resolved. This CDR3 has 14 residues. The V end lost 7 bases, the J end lost 6 bases, and 15 bases lay between the germline ends. CDR3 protein: CASNDRGRPGELFF. As DNA, the CDR3 is TGTGCCAGCAATGACCGAGGACGCCCCGGGGAGCTGTTTTTT.

V and J are TRBV28 and TRBJ2-7, with TRBD2 as a possible D gene (6 bases). The length of the CDR3 is 14 residues. CDR1 and CDR2 (germline): MDHEN, SYDVKM. The V and J ends lost 7 bases and 4 bases respectively, with 17 bases between them. The CDR3 bases are TGTGCCAGCAACCGCCGGGGAGGAAAGTACGAGCAGTACTTC. This translates into CASNRRGGKYEQYF.

The chain is built from TRBV11-2 and TRBJ2-7, with 12 bases lining up with TRBD1. The V and J ends lost 1 base and 6 bases, in that order; junction bases with no gene match: 7. CDR1 and CDR2 from the germline V gene are SGHAT and FQNNGV. This CDR3 is 16 amino acids long. The CDR3 nucleotides read TGTGCCAGCAGCTTAGTCGTGGGGACAGGGGGCTCCGAGCAGTACTTC. Amino acid sequence: CASSLVVGTGGSEQYF.

The chain is built from TRBV20-1 and TRBJ2-1; TRBD1 aligns across 7 bases. Germline values: CDR1 DFQATT, CDR2 SNEGSKA (reference sequence). Trimming at V came to 0 bases and at J to 9 bases, leaving 20 bases not matched to a gene. The CDR3 loop spans 18 amino acids. CDR3 nucleotides: TGCAGTGCTAGAGATTCTGGCCCCAAGGGCTTGGGACAGAGTGAGCAGTTCTTC. Translating it yields CSARDSGPKGLGQSEQFF.

The chain joins TRBV27 to TRBJ2-5; TRBD1 matches at 9 bases. The germline V gene has CDR1 MNHEY and CDR2 SMNVEV (reference sequence). Trimming cost V 3 bases and J 5 bases; bases outside gene matches: 7. The CDR3 length is 15 residues. The CDR3 reads CASSFWTGAGETQYF. Here the CDR3 DNA reads TGTGCCAGCAGTTTTTGGACAGGGGCGGGGGAGACCCAGTACTTC.

J is TRBJ2-3 and V is TRBV10-1; a weak D match, TRBD2 (5 bases). The germline CDR1 and CDR2 sequences are WNHNN and SYGVQD (reference sequence). The CDR3 loop spans 14 amino acids. The V gene lost 2 bases and the J gene lost 5 bases, with 11 bases spanning the gap. CDR3 sequence: CASSEPGNKDTQYF. CDR3 nucleotide sequence: TGCGCCAGCAGTGAGCCGGGAAACAAAGATACGCAGTATTTT.

The chain combines TRBV6-2 or TRBV6-3 with TRBJ2-3; 11 nucleotides line up with TRBD2. There are 15 residues in the CDR3. The V gene end was trimmed by 6 bases and the J gene end by 7 bases; junction bases not matched to a gene: 9. CDR1 and CDR2 from the germline V gene are MNHEY and SVGEGT. For the CDR3, the DNA is TGTGCCAGCAGGGAACTAGCGGGAGACATATATACGCAGTATTTT. Amino acid sequence: CASRELAGDIYTQYF.

This clonotype occurred a few times. J is TRBJ2-1 and V is TRBV6-2 or TRBV6-3; the match to TRBD1 covers 8 bases. Unmatched junction bases numbered 11, after V lost 5 bases and J lost 5 bases. The CDR3 is 16 amino acids. CDR1 is MNHEY, CDR2 SVGEGT, per germline. In DNA form, the CDR3 reads TGTGCCAGCAGTCCCACCGACAGGGGCATTAACAATGAGCAGTTCTTC. It is translated as CASSPTDRGINNEQFF.